The next 8 T cell receptor beta chains were all read from a single sample in a study of T cells in localized non-small cell lung cancer. Here immunoSEQ multiplex PCR was the method, and the copy in TCRdb shows in-frame clones only, minus some. This repertoire shows about 59,000 clones, roughly 90% found once; its top ten account for less than 25%. Sequenced material: peripheral blood, taken before any cancer treatment. The receptors stem from a man between 40 and 70 years old with stage I squamous cell lung carcinoma.

The chain joins TRBV5-5 to TRBJ2-1; 9 nucleotides match TRBD1. The CDR3 length is 15 residues. The germline CDR1 and CDR2 sequences are SGHKS and YYEKEE (reference sequence). The junction had 2 bases not matched to a gene; V was cut back by 4 bases and J by 0 bases. For the CDR3, the DNA is TGTGCCAGCAGCCGGGGACAGGGCTCCTACAATGAGCAGTTCTTC. This sequence encodes CASSRGQGSYNEQFF. Full variable domain (remainder filled in from reference TRBV5-5 and TRBJ2-1): DAGVTQSPTHLIKTRGQQVTLRCSPISGHKSVSWYQQVLGQGPQFIFQYYEKEERGRGNFPDRFSARQFPNYSSELNVNALLLGDSALYLCASSRGQGSYNEQFFGPGTRLTVL.

The chain is built from TRBV20-1 and TRBJ1-1; D is perhaps TRBD1 (5 bases). Germline V gene data show CDR1 as DFQATT and CDR2 as SNEGSKA (reference sequence). Trimming removed 5 bases from V and 5 bases from J, with 9 bases in between. The length of the CDR3 is 11 residues. CDR3 residues: CSAPGRTEAFF. DNA of the CDR3: TGCAGTGCTCCGGGGCGGACTGAAGCTTTCTTT.

This rearrangement joins TRBV29-1 to TRBJ2-5; D not resolved. V was cut by 1 base and J by 2 bases, with 11 bases left in between. This CDR3 has 14 amino acids. Per the germline V gene, CDR1 is SQVTM and CDR2 is ANQGSEA. CDR3: CSVEASRHQETQYF. CDR3 bases: TGCAGCGTTGAAGCATCTAGGCATCAAGAGACCCAGTACTTC.

The V gene is TRBV7-9, the J gene TRBJ2-1; 16 nucleotides match TRBD2. CDR3 length: 19 residues. In germline, CDR1 is SEHNR, CDR2 FQNEAQ (reference sequence). V lost 5 bases, J lost 7 bases, and 14 bases stayed unmatched. The CDR3 bases are TGTGCCAGCAGCCCCCCGGGACTAGCGGGAGGGCCTCGCTATAATGAGCAGTTCTTC. Its protein product is CASSPPGLAGGPRYNEQFF.

The V call is TRBV7-2, the J call TRBJ1-5; D ambiguous. From germline, CDR1 is SGHTA and CDR2 FQGNSA. The V gene lost 6 bases and the J gene lost 1 base, with 7 bases spanning the gap. This CDR3 has 13 residues. Here the CDR3 DNA reads TGTGCCAGCAGAGGGCAGAGCAATCAGCCCCAGCATTTT. Protein: CASRGQSNQPQHF.

The chain has TRBV15 and TRBJ2-7; no clear D. The CDR3 length is 11 residues. The germline V gene has CDR1 LNHNV and CDR2 YYDKDF (reference sequence). V lost 1 base to trimming and J lost 5 bases, with 3 bases between them. The DNA of the CDR3 is TGTGCCACCAGCAGAGGTCACGAGCAGTACTTC. Residues: CATSRGHEQYF.

This sequence joins TRBV15 and TRBJ1-4; no clear D. V lost 0 bases to trimming and J lost 1 base, with 9 bases between them. The V gene's germline CDR1 is LNHNV and CDR2 YYDKDF (reference sequence). The length of the CDR3 is 16 residues. Here the CDR3 reads CATSRDLWGTNEKLFF. DNA for the CDR3: TGTGCCACCAGCAGAGATCTCTGGGGAACTAATGAAAAACTGTTTTTT.

The gene calls are TRBV5-1 and TRBJ2-5; the D gene is possibly TRBD1 (6 bases). The germline gives CDR1 SGHRS, CDR2 YFSETQ. The CDR3 is 15 amino acids. The ends were cut back, 3 bases at V and 3 bases at J, with 15 bases in the middle. CDR3 sequence (DNA): TGCGCCAGCAGCTGGGGGCTAGCAAACGAAGAGACCCAGTACTTC. Its translation is CASSWGLANEETQYF.